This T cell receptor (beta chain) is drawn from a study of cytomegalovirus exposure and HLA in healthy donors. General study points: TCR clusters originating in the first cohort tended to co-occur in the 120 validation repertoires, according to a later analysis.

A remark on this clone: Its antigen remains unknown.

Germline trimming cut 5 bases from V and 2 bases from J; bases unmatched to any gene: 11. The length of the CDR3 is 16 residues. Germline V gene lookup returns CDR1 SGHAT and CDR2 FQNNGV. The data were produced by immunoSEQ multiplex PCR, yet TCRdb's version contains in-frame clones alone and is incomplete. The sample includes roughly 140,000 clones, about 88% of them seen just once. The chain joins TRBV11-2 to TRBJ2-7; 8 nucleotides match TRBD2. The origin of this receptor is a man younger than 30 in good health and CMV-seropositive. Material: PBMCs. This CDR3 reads CASSLKRLAGPYEQYF. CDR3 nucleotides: TGTGCCAGCAGCCTCAAAAGGCTAGCGGGTCCCTACGAGCAGTACTTC. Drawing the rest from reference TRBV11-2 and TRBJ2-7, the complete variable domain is EAGVAQSPRYKIIEKRQSVAFWCNPISGHATLYWYQQILGQGPKLLIQFQNNGVVDDSQLPKDRFSAERLKGVDSTLKIQPAKLEDSAVYLCASSLKRLAGPYEQYFGPGTRLTVT.